This T cell receptor (beta chain) was identified during a study of OX40 agonist ivuxolimab in advanced cancers. The study's findings and limits: Average numbers of expanded clones were greater in CD8+ T cells than in CD4+. Circulating CD4+ and CD8+ T cells showed clonal expansion by week 6 at 0.1 to 3.0 mg/kg.

Comments on this clone: Antigen specificity is unknown.

Repertoires were generated with immunoSEQ multiplex PCR, while TCRdb's copy carries only in-frame clones and drops some. The sample records roughly 30,000 clones, 88% being singletons. The specimen was CD4+ or CD8+ T cells sorted from blood, collected in a trial of the OX40 agonist ivuxolimab. The origin of this receptor is an adult with an advanced solid tumor such as melanoma, head and neck, liver or kidney cancer.

The CDR3 is CASSTGTGVYEQYF. In DNA form, the CDR3 reads TGCGCCAGCAGTACCGGGACAGGGGTCTACGAGCAGTACTTC. This chain joins TRBV5-1 and TRBJ2-7; TRBD1 matches at 10 bases. Trimming cost V 5 bases and J 3 bases; bases outside gene matches: 5. CDR1 is SGHRS, CDR2 YFSETQ, per germline. The CDR3 consists of 14 residues.